The 27 T cell receptor beta chains below all came from one sample that was sequenced in a study of blood T cell repertoires in COVID-19. Profiling relied on immunoSEQ multiplex PCR, and the TCRdb table lists in-frame clones only, not all of them. This table has around 300,000 clones, roughly 90% appearing once. The material sequenced was peripheral blood. These receptors were obtained from a woman aged 70-85 years with COVID-19, enrolled during active disease.

This chain uses TRBV9 with TRBJ1-4; maybe TRBD1 (6 bases). With 5 bases removed from V and 4 bases from J, the gap between germline ends came to 15 bases. The germline V gene encodes CDR1 SGDLS and CDR2 YYNGEE. The CDR3 totals 15 residues. Here the CDR3 reads CASSNPRGNNEKLFF. The CDR3 DNA sequence: TGTGCCAGCAGTAATCCCAGGGGAAATAATGAAAAACTGTTTTTT.

The chain is built from TRBV2 and TRBJ2-7; 14 bases are shared with TRBD2. This CDR3 spans 15 amino acids. Germline V gene lookup returns CDR1 SNHLY and CDR2 FYNNEI. V shed 6 bases, J shed 6 bases, and the junction held 7 bases outside the gene matches. CDR3 in amino acids: CASRMTSGGVSEQYF. The CDR3 coding sequence is TGTGCCAGCAGAATGACTAGCGGGGGGGTCAGCGAGCAGTACTTC. Based on the CDR3 plus reference TRBV2 and TRBJ2-7, the full variable domain is EPEVTQTPSHQVTQMGQEVILRCVPISNHLYFYWYRQILGQKVEFLVSFYNNEISEKSEIFDDQFSVERPDGSNFTLKIRSTKLEDSAMYFCASRMTSGGVSEQYFGPGTRLTVT.

The chain couples TRBV6-5 to TRBJ1-3; D gene ambiguous. V was pared by 0 bases and J by 3 bases, with 9 bases between. There are 15 residues in the CDR3. CDR1 is MNHEY, CDR2 SVGAGI, per germline. Here the CDR3 reads CASSYSSGYGNTIYF. CDR3 DNA: TGTGCCAGCAGTTACTCGAGCGGGTATGGAAACACCATATATTTT.

V and J are TRBV7-2 and TRBJ1-2, with D perhaps TRBD1 (6 bases). There are 17 residues in the CDR3. V shed 1 base and J shed 7 bases, with 22 bases lying between them. Germline V gives CDR1 SGHTA, CDR2 FQGNSA. The CDR3 sequence: CASSLDQQGLDVGGYTF. In DNA form, the CDR3 reads TGTGCCAGCAGCTTAGATCAACAGGGTCTAGACGTCGGTGGCTACACCTTC.

The J gene is TRBJ2-1, the V gene TRBV24-1, with 13 positions matching TRBD2. The CDR3 runs to 22 residues. J was trimmed by 0 bases and V by 9 bases; bases with no gene match: 22. The V gene's germline CDR1 is KGHDR and CDR2 SFDVKD. The CDR3 reads CATCATSTGLAGFVSSYNEQFF. CDR3 DNA sequence: TGTGCCACCTGTGCCACTTCAACGGGACTAGCGGGGTTCGTTAGCTCCTACAATGAGCAGTTCTTC.

The chain links TRBV28 to TRBJ1-2; perhaps TRBD1 as D (5 bases). Germline V CDR1 and CDR2: MDHEN, SYDVKM. This CDR3 is 14 amino acids long. Trimming cost V 2 bases and J 2 bases, with 9 bases left between them. The CDR3 spells CASSLPGSNYGYTF. The CDR3 DNA reads as TGTGCCAGCAGTTTACCAGGGTCCAACTATGGCTACACCTTC.

The rearrangement uses TRBV4-3 and TRBJ1-1; D is uncertain. Trimming took 0 bases from V and 1 from J, leaving 6 bases between them. The CDR3 is 14 residues long. CDR1 LGHNA and CDR2 YSLEER come from the germline V gene. The CDR3, as DNA: TGCGCCAGCAGCCAAGATATAAAGAACACTGAAGCTTTCTTT. It translates to CASSQDIKNTEAFF.

The gene calls are TRBV5-1 and TRBJ1-1; 10 positions agree with TRBD1. Trimming at V came to 5 bases and at J to 7 bases, leaving 8 bases not matched to a gene. Germline-derived CDR1 and CDR2 are SGHRS and YFSETQ. This CDR3 spans 14 amino acids. The CDR3 DNA sequence: TGCGCCAGCAGGATACCGGGACAGGGGTTTGAAGCTTTCTTT. This codes for CASRIPGQGFEAFF.

This clone was counted between two and nine times. The rearrangement links TRBV27 to TRBJ1-4; the D gene is possibly TRBD1 (6 bases). V shed 9 bases and J shed 3 bases, with 8 bases lying between them. This CDR3 is built from 12 residues. Germline CDR1 MNHEY, CDR2 SMNVEV (reference sequence). CDR3 loop: CASGQSNEKLFF. The CDR3 DNA reads as TGTGCCAGTGGACAGTCTAATGAAAAACTGTTTTTT.

The V and J genes are TRBV29-1 and TRBJ1-1; tentative D call: TRBD1 (5 bases). The V end was cut by 2 bases, the J end by 6 bases, with 13 bases between. The CDR3 is 13 residues long. Germline V gene data show CDR1 as SQVTM and CDR2 as ANQGSEA. Here the CDR3 reads CSVEKGLGAEAFF. CDR3 coding DNA: TGCAGCGTTGAAAAGGGGTTGGGTGCTGAAGCTTTCTTT.

The V and J genes are TRBV6-5 and TRBJ2-7; 7 bases align to TRBD2. Germline V gene data show CDR1 as MNHEY and CDR2 as SVGAGI. This CDR3 comprises 14 residues. Trimming cost V 2 bases and J 6 bases; bases outside gene matches: 7. The CDR3 DNA reads TGTGCCAGCAGTTACGCCCGGGGGAGGGCCGAGCAGTACTTC. The encoded protein is CASSYARGRAEQYF.

The genes are TRBV9 and TRBJ2-7; a possible D gene is TRBD2 (7 bases). CDR1 and CDR2 from the germline V gene are SGDLS and YYNGEE. Trimming took 0 bases from V and 0 from J, leaving 10 bases between them. CDR3 length: 15 amino acids. The DNA of the CDR3 is TGTGCCAGCAGCGTAGGGCGGGGGCCCTCCTACGAGCAGTACTTC. Encoded protein: CASSVGRGPSYEQYF.

CDR3 protein: CASSQREKNTEAFF. The CDR3 nucleotides are TGTGCCAGCAGCCAAAGAGAGAAGAACACTGAAGCTTTCTTT. The chain has TRBV3-1 (or the pseudogene TRBV3-2) and TRBJ1-1, with D uncertain. There are 14 residues in the CDR3. V lost 2 bases and J lost 1, with 8 bases in between. Germline V lookup: CDR1 LGHDT, CDR2 YNNKEL (reference sequence).

The chain joins TRBV18 to TRBJ2-7, with TRBD2 identical over 11 bases. The germline gives CDR1 KGHSH, CDR2 LQKENI. The junction had 5 bases not matched to a gene; V was cut back by 6 bases and J by 1 base. CDR3 length: 15 residues. The CDR3 sequence is CASSSSGGQSYEQYF. CDR3 DNA: TGTGCCAGCTCGTCTAGCGGGGGGCAATCCTACGAGCAGTACTTC.

The rearrangement links TRBV7-8 to TRBJ1-6; TRBD1 aligns across 7 bases. This CDR3 has 15 residues. Germline V gene data show CDR1 as SGHVS and CDR2 as FQNEAQ. V lost 5 bases and J lost 5; bases outside the gene matches: 6. CDR3 bases: TGTGCCAGCAGCGCCGGGACAGTGGATAATTCACCCCTCCACTTT. Translated, it gives CASSAGTVDNSPLHF.

The chain employs TRBV11-2 and TRBJ1-2; D perhaps matches TRBD1 (6 bases). CDR3 length equals 16 residues. The germline V gene has CDR1 SGHAT and CDR2 FQNNGV. V was pared by 2 bases and J by 1 base, with 14 bases between. The CDR3 region has the DNA TGTGCCAGCAGCTTATACTCGGACAGCTATAACTATGGCTACACCTTC. This sequence encodes CASSLYSDSYNYGYTF.

The J gene is TRBJ2-3, the V gene TRBV9; perhaps TRBD2 as D (5 bases). CDR3 length: 14 residues. V lost 1 base to trimming and J lost 3 bases, with 9 bases between them. Germline V gene lookup returns CDR1 SGDLS and CDR2 YYNGEE. CDR3 in DNA: TGTGCCAGCAGCGTAACCACTAGGACAGATACGCAGTATTTT. Protein product: CASSVTTRTDTQYF. Supplemented by reference TRBV9 and TRBJ2-3, the full variable domain reads DSGVTQTPKHLITATGQRVTLRCSPRSGDLSVYWYQQSLDQGLQFLIQYYNGEERAKGNILERFSAQQFPDLHSELNLSSLELGDSALYFCASSVTTRTDTQYFGPGTRLTVL.

The J gene is TRBJ2-3, the V gene TRBV21-1; the listed D gene, TRBD1, was not tested against the DNA. TRBV21-1 represents a pseudogene. CDR3 size: 19 residues. CDR3 in amino acids: CASSKGTGSQGALTDTQYF. In DNA, the CDR3 is TGTGCCAGCAGCAAAGGGACAGGGTCCCAAGGTGCCCTCACAGATACGCAGTATTTT.

This chain uses TRBV4-1 with TRBJ1-1; 10 bases map to TRBD1. This CDR3 has 14 residues. Unmatched junction bases numbered 1, after V lost 1 base and J lost 5 bases. Germline V gene sequence: CDR1 MGHRA, CDR2 YSYEKL. The CDR3 is CASSQVDRGTEAFF. In DNA form, the CDR3 reads TGCGCCAGCAGCCAAGTGGACAGGGGGACTGAAGCTTTCTTT.

The rearrangement links TRBV2 to TRBJ2-7; weak D call: TRBD2 (6 bases). Germline V lookup: CDR1 SNHLY, CDR2 FYNNEI. The CDR3 runs 14 residues. With 6 bases removed from V and 1 base from J, the gap between germline ends came to 13 bases. The CDR3 is CASSRLGLSYEQYF. The CDR3 DNA follows: TGTGCCAGCAGCCGTCTTGGACTATCCTACGAGCAGTACTTC.

The CDR3: CSDTGRRVNSPLHF. CDR3 in DNA: TGCAGCGACACAGGGAGACGGGTTAATTCACCCCTCCACTTT. This chain uses TRBV29-1 with TRBJ1-6; TRBD1 is a possible D gene (6 bases). The CDR3 consists of 14 residues. The germline CDR1 and CDR2 sequences are SQVTM and ANQGSEA. Between the trimmed V and J ends, which lost 7 bases and 6 bases, there was a span of 16 bases.

The rearrangement uses TRBV9 and TRBJ2-2; D might be TRBD2 (5 bases). Germline values: CDR1 SGDLS, CDR2 YYNGEE. The V end was cut by 4 bases, the J end by 4 bases, with 20 bases between. The CDR3 loop spans 17 amino acids. CDR3 in DNA: TGTGCCAGCAGCCCGAGGAGGAGCGCGGAAACCACCGGGGAGCTGTTTTTT. This gives the protein CASSPRRSAETTGELFF.

The chain combines TRBV20-1 with TRBJ1-1; no definite D call. Trimming left V 4 bases short and J 6 bases short, with 9 bases between. CDR3 length equals 11 residues. The germline gives CDR1 DFQATT, CDR2 SNEGSKA (reference sequence). The CDR3 reads CSAIYGAEAFF. DNA for the CDR3: TGCAGTGCTATCTACGGGGCTGAAGCTTTCTTT.

This chain uses TRBV29-1 with TRBJ1-2; tentative D call: TRBD1 (5 bases). The CDR3 has 13 residues. V gave up 0 bases and J gave up 8 bases, with 13 bases separating them. CDR1 and CDR2 from the germline V gene are SQVTM and ANQGSEA. The CDR3 here is CSVEDGQGVGYTF. The CDR3 nucleotides are TGCAGCGTTGAAGATGGCCAGGGTGTCGGCTACACCTTC.

This chain links TRBV27 with TRBJ2-2, with TRBD2 identical over 8 bases. This CDR3 contains 17 residues. Germline CDR1 is MNHEY and CDR2 is SMNVEV (reference sequence). V was clipped by 6 bases and J by 4 bases; unmatched bases: 13. CDR3 in DNA: TGTGCCAGCAGCTACTTACACAAGCGGGGGTTCACCGGGGAGCTGTTTTTT. Amino acid sequence: CASSYLHKRGFTGELFF.

This chain connects TRBV2 to TRBJ1-2; D perhaps matches TRBD1 (5 bases). CDR1 and CDR2 from the germline V gene are SNHLY and FYNNEI. The CDR3 is 13 residues long. V was shortened by 7 bases and J by 7 bases, with 16 bases between the two germline ends. This CDR3 is CASTQGNSGGYTF. DNA for the CDR3: TGTGCCAGCACCCAGGGTAACTCGGGTGGCTACACCTTC.

This clone was picked up many times. The rearrangement joins TRBV5-1 to TRBJ2-2, with D possibly matching TRBD1 (6 bases). The V gene's germline CDR1 is SGHRS and CDR2 YFSETQ. The ends were cut back, 5 bases at V and 5 bases at J, with 16 bases in the middle. The CDR3 totals 15 residues. CDR3 sequence (DNA): TGCGCCAGCAGTTCTACAGGTCAGGGGACCGGGGAGCTGTTTTTT. This codes for CASSSTGQGTGELFF.